This passage covers 15 T cell receptor beta chains from one sample sequenced in a study of beta chain features in type 1 diabetes. Whole-study results and caveats: Across all four CD4+ subsets, people with type 1 diabetes showed modestly shorter TCRB CDR3s.

Their cognate antigens are unknown. The study reverse transcribed the entire isolated RNA, so it sequenced expressed TCRB transcripts. Generated by immunoSEQ multiplex PCR, the TCRdb table keeps only in-frame clones and is missing some. The table has under 350,000 clones, roughly 25% seen once; the top ten hold 0.012%. Material: naive CD4+ T cells from blood. The receptor source for this set is a woman between 25 and 40 years old with type 1 diabetes.

The chain has TRBV5-1 and TRBJ2-5; maybe TRBD2 (5 bases). There are 13 residues in the CDR3. Between the trimmed V and J ends, which lost 3 bases and 2 bases, there was a span of 8 bases. Germline CDR1 reads SGHRS; CDR2 reads YFSETQ. This CDR3 is CASSSLGQETQYF. The CDR3 DNA follows: TGCGCCAGCAGCTCACTAGGGCAAGAGACCCAGTACTTC.

The V and J genes are TRBV7-9 and TRBJ2-7; D may be TRBD2 (5 bases). The V and J ends lost 5 bases and 1 base respectively, with 15 bases between them. CDR3 length: 15 amino acids. CDR1 SEHNR and CDR2 FQNEAQ come from the germline V gene (reference sequence). The CDR3: CASSPRIGGSYEQYF. As DNA, the CDR3 is TGTGCCAGCAGCCCGCGAATAGGAGGATCCTACGAGCAGTACTTC. Variable domain in full (rest from reference TRBV7-9 and TRBJ2-7): DTGVSQNPRHKITKRGQNVTFRCDPISEHNRLYWYRQTLGQGPEFLTYFQNEAQLEKSRLLSDRFSAERPKGSFSTLEIQRTEQGDSAMYLCASSPRIGGSYEQYFGPGTRLTVT.

This clone showed up just a few times. CDR3 coding DNA: TGTGCCAGCTCATGGACTAGCGTTACCGGGGAGCTGTTTTTT. The encoded protein is CASSWTSVTGELFF. V gene TRBV18 combines with J gene TRBJ2-2; 9 nucleotides agree with TRBD2. The trim removed 5 bases at V and 5 bases at J, leaving 3 bases unmatched. The CDR3 runs 14 residues. The germline CDR1 and CDR2 sequences are KGHSH and LQKENI.

The CDR3 region is CSVEEGPYPYNEQFF. CDR3 sequence (DNA): TGCAGCGTTGAAGAGGGCCCGTACCCCTACAATGAGCAGTTCTTC. The V and J genes are TRBV29-1 and TRBJ2-1, with D uncertain. The CDR3 totals 15 residues. The V gene's germline CDR1 is SQVTM and CDR2 ANQGSEA. Deletions cut 0 bases from V and 2 bases from J, with 11 bases between.

This clone has only a few counts. The CDR3 protein is CAWSVADSQPQHF. DNA of the CDR3: TGTGCCTGGAGTGTCGCGGACTCTCAGCCCCAGCATTTT. The chain employs TRBV30 and TRBJ1-5; no definite D call. Germline V gene data show CDR1 as GTSNPN and CDR2 as SVGIG (reference sequence). The V and J ends lost 0 bases and 6 bases respectively, with 9 bases between them. The length of the CDR3 is 13 residues.

The V and J genes are TRBV30 and TRBJ2-3, with 10 bases lining up with TRBD2. Germline CDR1 is GTSNPN and CDR2 is SVGIG (reference sequence). The CDR3 contains 16 residues. Unmatched junction bases numbered 10, after V lost 2 bases and J lost 5 bases. CDR3 coding DNA: TGTGCCTGGAGTCACCTTCTAGCGGGAGTTGGAGATACGCAGTATTTT. Translation: CAWSHLLAGVGDTQYF.

This sequence joins TRBV7-9 and TRBJ2-2; a weak D match, TRBD2 (6 bases). Germline V lookup: CDR1 SEHNR, CDR2 FQNEAQ (reference sequence). V was pared by 4 bases and J by 0 bases, with 9 bases between. This CDR3 contains 15 residues. CDR3 nucleotide sequence: TGTGCCAGCAGCTACAGGACTACGAACACCGGGGAGCTGTTTTTT. Its protein is CASSYRTTNTGELFF. Looking up the rest from reference TRBV7-9 and TRBJ2-2 gives the full variable domain: DTGVSQNPRHKITKRGQNVTFRCDPISEHNRLYWYRQTLGQGPEFLTYFQNEAQLEKSRLLSDRFSAERPKGSFSTLEIQRTEQGDSAMYLCASSYRTTNTGELFFGEGSRLTVL.

Only a few counts were recorded for this clone. The rearrangement uses TRBV27 and TRBJ2-2; D gene ambiguous. The germline V and J ends were trimmed by 3 bases and 3 bases, with 5 bases remaining between them. The CDR3 has 13 residues. CDR1 is MNHEY, CDR2 SMNVEV, per germline (reference sequence). The CDR3 DNA sequence: TGTGCCAGCAGTTTCTATGACACCGGGGAGCTGTTTTTT. It encodes CASSFYDTGELFF.

The rearrangement joins TRBV30 to TRBJ2-5, with 9 bases fitting TRBD1. Germline values: CDR1 GTSNPN, CDR2 SVGIG (reference sequence). This CDR3 is 13 amino acids long. The V gene end was trimmed by 8 bases and the J gene end by 5 bases; junction bases not matched to a gene: 9. The CDR3 spells CALRGTGRETQYF. CDR3 nucleotide sequence: TGTGCCCTAAGGGGGACAGGGCGGGAGACCCAGTACTTC.

This clone was seen a few times. This sequence joins TRBV30 and TRBJ2-1; D may be TRBD2 (6 bases). Trimming cost V 3 bases and J 3 bases, with 12 bases left between them. The CDR3 is made up of 14 amino acids. In germline, CDR1 is GTSNPN, CDR2 SVGIG (reference sequence). In nucleotides, the CDR3 is TGTGCCTGGAGAGGGCGGGACTTCTACAATGAGCAGTTCTTC. Its translation: CAWRGRDFYNEQFF.

The V call is TRBV29-1, the J call TRBJ1-3, with D maybe TRBD1 (5 bases). The V gene's germline CDR1 is SQVTM and CDR2 ANQGSEA. V was shortened by 1 base and J by 4 bases, with 8 bases between the two germline ends. The CDR3 totals 13 residues. The CDR3 sequence is CSVEGGDGNTIYF. The CDR3 DNA sequence: TGCAGCGTTGAAGGGGGGGACGGAAACACCATATATTTT.

The chain recombines TRBV6-1 with TRBJ2-1; TRBD2 matches at 14 bases. From germline, CDR1 is MNHNS and CDR2 SASEGT. CDR3 length equals 15 residues. V was pared by 5 bases and J by 7 bases, with 4 bases of the junction left unmatched. CDR3 sequence reads: CASSSGTSGSNEQFF. CDR3 nucleotide sequence: TGTGCCAGCAGTTCCGGGACTAGCGGGAGTAATGAGCAGTTCTTC.

This clone has a handful of counts. The CDR3 spells CATSGVVYNEQFF. The CDR3 DNA follows: TGTGCTACAAGCGGGGTGGTCTACAATGAGCAGTTCTTC. V is TRBV18 and J is TRBJ2-1; TRBD2 aligns across 7 bases. CDR3 length: 13 residues. The germline CDR1 and CDR2 sequences are KGHSH and LQKENI.

The rearrangement uses TRBV13 and TRBJ1-1, with D perhaps matching TRBD1 (6 bases). V was trimmed by 2 bases and J by 11 bases, leaving 18 bases between them. Germline CDR1 and CDR2: PRHDT and FYEKMQ (reference sequence). The CDR3 sequence is 14 residues long. The CDR3 coding sequence is TGTGCCAGCAGCTTAACCGGGGGGGCCGTTGGGGCTTTCTTT. This gives the protein CASSLTGGAVGAFF.

Here the CDR3 reads CAWGTGQGTEAFF. CDR3 bases: TGTGCCTGGGGGACCGGACAGGGCACTGAAGCTTTCTTT. The chain recombines TRBV30 with TRBJ1-1, with 8 positions matching TRBD1. The CDR3 totals 13 residues. The germline V gene has CDR1 GTSNPN and CDR2 SVGIG (reference sequence). V gave up 5 bases and J gave up 4 bases; unmatched junction bases: 6. The complete variable domain, with remaining parts taken from reference TRBV30 and TRBJ1-1, reads SQTIHQWPATLVQPVGSPLSLECTVEGTSNPNLYWYRQAAGRGLQLLFYSVGIGQISSEVPQNLSASRPQDRQFILSSKKLLLSDSGFYLCAWGTGQGTEAFFGQGTRLTVV.